This T cell receptor (beta chain) is drawn from a study of blood T cell repertoires in COVID-19. One Seattle source followed patients from active infection through their disease course. Original processing notes: Reference gene primer amplification yielded estimated nucleated cell counts. Produced via immunoSEQ multiplex PCR; TCRdb's table is partial and in-frame only. V, J and clone size are those of that table, while D and trimming were read from the DNA. The profile covers about 280,000 clones, with about 90% appearing a single time and 8.5% to 14% taken by the ten largest. CDR1 MNHEY and CDR2 SMNVEV come from the germline V gene (reference sequence). V was trimmed by 5 bases and J by 2 bases, leaving 7 bases between them. The length of the CDR3 is 13 residues.

The source is a woman in her 30s with COVID-19, enrolled during active disease. The V gene is TRBV27, the J gene TRBJ1-3; the D is unclear. The sequenced sample was peripheral blood. The chain's CDR3 is CASSLSPGNTIYF. The CDR3 nucleotides are TGTGCCAGCAGTCTTTCCCCTGGAAACACCATATATTTT.